The 5 T cell receptor beta chains below were found in one sample sequenced in a study of blood T cell repertoires in COVID-19. Assay used: immunoSEQ multiplex PCR; TCRdb lists only in-frame clones, some missing. The sample carries fewer than 200,000 clones, around four fifths recorded once. Sequencing used peripheral blood. The receptors here all came from a woman of 80 years or more with acute or convalescent COVID-19.

This chain connects TRBV9 to TRBJ1-4; TRBD1 agrees at 9 bases. V shed 0 bases and J 8 bases; nucleotides not matched to a gene: 2. CDR3 length equals 14 residues. Germline V gene data show CDR1 as SGDLS and CDR2 as YYNGEE. The CDR3 loop is CASSVGQGGEKLFF. CDR3 coding DNA: TGTGCCAGCAGCGTAGGACAGGGGGGCGAAAAACTGTTTTTT.

The J gene is TRBJ2-1, the V gene TRBV28, with D possibly TRBD2 on 6 matching bases. In germline, CDR1 is MDHEN, CDR2 SYDVKM. Trimming took off 11 bases at V and 6 bases at J, with 23 bases between the two ends. The CDR3 has 15 residues. CDR3 DNA: TGTGCCGTCACCGATTCGGGGACTGGGGGCAATGAGCAGTTCTTC. It is translated as CAVTDSGTGGNEQFF.

The chain couples TRBV27 to TRBJ1-6, with a weak D call TRBD1 (5 bases). Germline V gives CDR1 MNHEY, CDR2 SMNVEV (reference sequence). The CDR3 sequence is 15 residues long. V was trimmed by 0 bases and J by 4 bases, leaving 7 bases between them. DNA for the CDR3: TGTGCCAGCAGTTTATCATCAGGGTATAATTCACCCCTCCACTTT. It yields the protein CASSLSSGYNSPLHF.

The chain is built from TRBV7-9 and TRBJ2-7, with 8 nucleotides matching TRBD2. Trimming removed 5 bases from V and 3 bases from J; junction bases left unmatched: 9. CDR1 is SEHNR and CDR2 is FQNEAQ in the germline V gene (reference sequence). The length of the CDR3 is 15 residues. The CDR3 sequence is CASSGTGLEFYEQYF. The CDR3 coding sequence is TGTGCCAGCAGCGGCACGGGACTAGAATTCTACGAGCAGTACTTC.

The J gene is TRBJ1-4, the V gene TRBV27, with 11 bases identical to TRBD1. V was clipped by 5 bases and J by 3 bases; unmatched bases: 8. The germline gives CDR1 MNHEY, CDR2 SMNVEV (reference sequence). The CDR3 runs to 17 residues. As DNA, the CDR3 is TGTGCCAGCAGTCCTTGGACAGGGGGCCTTGCTAATGAAAAACTGTTTTTT. Translating it yields CASSPWTGGLANEKLFF.